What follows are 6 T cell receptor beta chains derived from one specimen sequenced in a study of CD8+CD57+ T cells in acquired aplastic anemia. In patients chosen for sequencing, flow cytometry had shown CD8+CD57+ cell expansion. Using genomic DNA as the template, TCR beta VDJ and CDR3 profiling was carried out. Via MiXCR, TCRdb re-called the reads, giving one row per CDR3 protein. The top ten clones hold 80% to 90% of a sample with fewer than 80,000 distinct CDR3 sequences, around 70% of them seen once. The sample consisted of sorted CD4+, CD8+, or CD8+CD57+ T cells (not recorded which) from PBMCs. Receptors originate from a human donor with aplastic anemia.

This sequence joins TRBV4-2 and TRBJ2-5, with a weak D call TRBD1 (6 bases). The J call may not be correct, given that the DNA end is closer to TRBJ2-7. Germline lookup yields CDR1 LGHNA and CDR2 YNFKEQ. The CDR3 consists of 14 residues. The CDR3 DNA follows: TGTGCCAGCAGCTCCGCTGGGGGCCTGTACGAGCAGTACTTC. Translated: CASSSAGGLYEQYF.

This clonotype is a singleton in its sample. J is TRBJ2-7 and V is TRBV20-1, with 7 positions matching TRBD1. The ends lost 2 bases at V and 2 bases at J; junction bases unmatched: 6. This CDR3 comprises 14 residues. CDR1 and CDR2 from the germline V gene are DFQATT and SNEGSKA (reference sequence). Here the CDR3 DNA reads TGCAGTGCTAGATCACAGGGGTTTACCTACGAGCAGTACTTC. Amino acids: CSARSQGFTYEQYF.

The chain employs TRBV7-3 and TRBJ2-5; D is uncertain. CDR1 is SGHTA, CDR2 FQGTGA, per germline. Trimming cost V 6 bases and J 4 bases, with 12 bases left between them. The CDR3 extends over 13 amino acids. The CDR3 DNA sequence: TGTGCCAGCAGTTCACAGTGGGGAGAGACCCAGTACTTC. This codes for CASSSQWGETQYF.

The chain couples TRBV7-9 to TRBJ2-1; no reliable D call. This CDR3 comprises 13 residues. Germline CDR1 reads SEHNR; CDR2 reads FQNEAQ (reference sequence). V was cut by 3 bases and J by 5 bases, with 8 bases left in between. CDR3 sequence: CASSFLPNNEQFF. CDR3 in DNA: TGTGCCAGCAGCTTTTTGCCGAACAATGAGCAGTTCTTC. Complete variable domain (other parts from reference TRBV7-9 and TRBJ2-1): DTGVSQNPRHKITKRGQNVTFRCDPISEHNRLYWYRQTLGQGPEFLTYFQNEAQLEKSRLLSDRFSAERPKGSFSTLEIQRTEQGDSAMYLCASSFLPNNEQFFGPGTRLTVL.

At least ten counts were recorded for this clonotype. The CDR3, as DNA: TGTGCCAGCAGCCGACAGACAGGAGAGGCCAACTATGGCTACACCTTC. This sequence encodes CASSRQTGEANYGYTF. The chain uses TRBV9 and TRBJ1-2; tentative D call: TRBD1 (6 bases). V was cut by 4 bases and J by 2 bases, with 18 bases left in between. The CDR3 loop spans 16 amino acids. Looked up from germline, CDR1 is SGDLS and CDR2 is YYNGEE.

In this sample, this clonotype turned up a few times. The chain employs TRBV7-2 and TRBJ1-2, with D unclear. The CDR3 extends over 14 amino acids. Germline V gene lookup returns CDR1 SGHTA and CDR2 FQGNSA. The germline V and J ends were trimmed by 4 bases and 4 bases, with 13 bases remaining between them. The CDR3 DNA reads TGTGCCAGCAGCTCCAGCCCCGCTCGCTATGGCTACACCTTC. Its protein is CASSSSPARYGYTF. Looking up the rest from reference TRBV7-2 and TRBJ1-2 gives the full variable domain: GAGVSQSPSNKVTEKGKDVELRCDPISGHTALYWYRQSLGQGLEFLIYFQGNSAPDKSGLPSDRFSAERTGGSVSTLTIQRTQQEDSAVYLCASSSSPARYGYTFGSGTRLTVV.